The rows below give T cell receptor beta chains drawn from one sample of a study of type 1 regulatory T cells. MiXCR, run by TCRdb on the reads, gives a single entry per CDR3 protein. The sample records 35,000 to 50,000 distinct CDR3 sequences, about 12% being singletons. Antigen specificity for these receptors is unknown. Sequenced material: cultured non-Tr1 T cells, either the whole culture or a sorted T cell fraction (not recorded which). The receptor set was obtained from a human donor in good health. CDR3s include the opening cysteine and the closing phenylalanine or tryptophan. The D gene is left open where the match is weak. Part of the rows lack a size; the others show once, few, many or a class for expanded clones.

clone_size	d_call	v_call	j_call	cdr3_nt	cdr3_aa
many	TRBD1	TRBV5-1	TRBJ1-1	TGCGCCAGCAGCCCAAGGGACAGCTCGAACACTGAAGCTTTCTTT	CASSPRDSSNTEAFF
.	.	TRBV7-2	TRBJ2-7	TGTGCCAGCAGGGAGATCTCCGGGGCGGTTTACGAGCAGTACTTC	CASREISGAVYEQYF
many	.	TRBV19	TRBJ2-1	TGTGCCAGTACCCAAACTAGGGGCAATGAGCAGTTCTTC	CASTQTRGNEQFF
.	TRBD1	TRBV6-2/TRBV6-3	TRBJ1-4	TGTGCCAGCAGTCCGACAGGGGGCCTACCGAGGAAACCGTTTTTT	CASSPTGGLPRKPFF
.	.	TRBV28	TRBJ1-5	TGTGCCAGCAGCCCGGGCTGGGGGCATCAGCCCCAGCATTTT	CASSPGWGHQPQHF
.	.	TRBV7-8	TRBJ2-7	TGTGCCAGCAGCGCGTACCTTATTGGGTACGAGCAGTACTTC	CASSAYLIGYEQYF
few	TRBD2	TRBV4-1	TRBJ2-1	TGCGCCAGCAGCCAAGATAGGTTCCTAGCGGGAGGTCATGAGCAGTTCTTC	CASSQDRFLAGGHEQFF
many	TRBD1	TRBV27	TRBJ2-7	TGTGCCAGCAGTTTAGAGGCAGGGGGCTACGAGCAGTACTTC	CASSLEAGGYEQYF
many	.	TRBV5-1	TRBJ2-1	TGCGCCAGCACGAAGGGTATTTCCTACAATGAGCAGTTCTTC	CASTKGISYNEQFF
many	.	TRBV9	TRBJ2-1	TGTGCCAGCAGCCCGGGAGCGACCACCAATGAGCAGTTCTTC	CASSPGATTNEQFF
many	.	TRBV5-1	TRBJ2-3	TGCGCCAGCAGCTTGTACTTGCAGAGCACAGATACGCAGTATTTT	CASSLYLQSTDTQYF
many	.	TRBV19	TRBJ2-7	TGTGCCAGTAGCCAGCGGGCTCTTTCCTACGAGCAGTACTTC	CASSQRALSYEQYF
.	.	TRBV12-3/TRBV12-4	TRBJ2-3	TGTGCCAGCAGTTTATCTAGGGGTGCAGATACGCAGTATTTT	CASSLSRGADTQYF
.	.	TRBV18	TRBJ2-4	TGTGCCAGCTCACTCGAAGGCATTCAGTACTTC	CASSLEGIQYF
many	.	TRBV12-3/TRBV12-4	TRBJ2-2	TGTGCCAGCAGCCTGTACACGAACACCGGGGAGCTGTTTTTT	CASSLYTNTGELFF
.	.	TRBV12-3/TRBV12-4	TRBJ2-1	TGTGCCAGCAGTTTAGCGATGGTAGCGGTGAATCCCAATGAGCAGTTCTTC	CASSLAMVAVNPNEQFF
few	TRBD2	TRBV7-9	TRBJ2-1	TGTGCCAGCAACCCTAGCGGGAGTAACAATGAGCAGTTCTTC	CASNPSGSNNEQFF
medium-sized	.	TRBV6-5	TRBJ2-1	TGTGCCAGCAGTGCCCTTCGGGACCACCTCAGAGAGCAGTTCTTC	CASSALRDHLREQFF
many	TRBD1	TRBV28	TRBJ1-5	TGTGCCAGCAGACCGACAGGGGATCAGCCCCAGCATTTT	CASRPTGDQPQHF
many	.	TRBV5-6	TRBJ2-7	TGTGCCAGCAGCGGGAGTGCGGACGAGCAGTACTTC	CASSGSADEQYF
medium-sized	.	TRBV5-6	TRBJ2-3	TGTGCCAGCAGCGTGAGCGGCATCCGGGGGTATACGCAGTATTTT	CASSVSGIRGYTQYF
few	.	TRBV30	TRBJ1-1	TGTGCCTGGAGTGTATTCGGGGCTCGGAACACTGAAGCTTTCTTT	CAWSVFGARNTEAFF
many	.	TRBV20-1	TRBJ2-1	TGCAGTGCTGCGCGTTCCGGGACTGAATTCTTCAATGAGCAGTTCTTC	CSAARSGTEFFNEQFF
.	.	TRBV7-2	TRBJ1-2	TGTGCCAGCAGCTTAGCTCAGGAATACTATGGCCACACCTTC	CASSLAQEYYGHTF
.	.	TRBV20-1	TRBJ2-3	TGCAGTGTCTGGGGTAGCACAGATACGCAGTATTTT	CSVWGSTDTQYF
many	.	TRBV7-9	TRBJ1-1	TGTGCCAGCAGCTCTCAGGACACTGAAGCTTTCTTT	CASSSQDTEAFF
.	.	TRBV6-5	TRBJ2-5	TGTGCCAGCAGTGACCTGGGAGAGACCCAGTACTTC	CASSDLGETQYF
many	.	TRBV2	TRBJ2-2	TGTGCCAGCAGTGAACCCCTGGGGACCAGCCTCACCGGGGAGCTGTTTTTT	CASSEPLGTSLTGELFF
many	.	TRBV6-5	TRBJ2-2	TGTGCCAGCAGTTTCGGACACACCGGGGAGCTGTTTTTT	CASSFGHTGELFF
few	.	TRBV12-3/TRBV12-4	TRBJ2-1	TGTGCCAGCAGCCCAGGGAACAATGAGCAGTTCTTC	CASSPGNNEQFF
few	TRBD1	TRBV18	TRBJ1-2	TGTGCCAGCTCTCTAAACGCACCGGGACAGGGCTATGGCTACACCTTC	CASSLNAPGQGYGYTF
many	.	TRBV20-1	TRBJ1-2	TGCAGTGTAAGGAGGATTTTGTTTGATGGCTACACCTTC	CSVRRILFDGYTF
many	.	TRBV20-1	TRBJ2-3	TGCAGTGCTAGAGAGGGGGCCCCAGATACGCAGTATTTT	CSAREGAPDTQYF
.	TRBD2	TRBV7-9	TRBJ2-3	TGTGCCAGCAGCTTCGGTCTAGCGGGAACAGATACGCAGTATTTT	CASSFGLAGTDTQYF
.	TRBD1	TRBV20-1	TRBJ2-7	TGCAGTGCGAGCCCTTCGGGACAGGGGTCCTACGAGCAGTACTTC	CSASPSGQGSYEQYF
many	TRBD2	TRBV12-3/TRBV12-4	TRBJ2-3	TGTGCCAGCAGTCCGGGACTAGCGGATACGCAGTATTTT	CASSPGLADTQYF
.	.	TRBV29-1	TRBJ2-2	TGCAGCGTCCTCCCGTGGAACGGGGAGCTGTTTTTT	CSVLPWNGELFF
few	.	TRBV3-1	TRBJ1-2	TGTGCCAGCAGCCAAAATGGTGGCATCAACTATGGCTACACCTTC	CASSQNGGINYGYTF
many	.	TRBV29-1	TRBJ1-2	TGCAGCGTTGGGTCAGGGGTGGAAGGCTACACCTTC	CSVGSGVEGYTF
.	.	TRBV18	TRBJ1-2	TGTGCCAGCTCCACGAACTCCGGGACGGAGGGCTACACCTTC	CASSTNSGTEGYTF
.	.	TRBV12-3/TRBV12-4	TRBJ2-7	TGTGCCAGCAGTCCCGGGACGGTAGCTTCCTACGAGCAGTACTTC	CASSPGTVASYEQYF
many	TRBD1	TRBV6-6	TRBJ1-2	TGTGCCAGTCGGGACAGGACTAACTATGGCTACACCTTC	CASRDRTNYGYTF
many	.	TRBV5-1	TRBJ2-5	TGCGCCAGCAGCCTGGGGTTGGGGGGCCAAGAGACCCAGTACTTC	CASSLGLGGQETQYF
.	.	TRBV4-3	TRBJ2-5	TGCGCCAGCAGCCCACGTACAGGGCGTCAAGAGACCCAGTACTTC	CASSPRTGRQETQYF
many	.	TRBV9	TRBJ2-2	TGTGCCAGCGGCATCCCTACCGGGGAGCTGTTTTTT	CASGIPTGELFF
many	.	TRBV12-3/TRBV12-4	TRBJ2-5	TGTGCCAGCAGTTCCAGTTCGGGCAGAAAAGAGACCCAGTACTTC	CASSSSSGRKETQYF
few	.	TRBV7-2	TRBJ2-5	TGTGCCAGCGGAAGGGAGAGGAGCCAAGAGACCCAGTACTTC	CASGRERSQETQYF
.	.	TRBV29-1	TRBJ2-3	TGCAGCGTTACCGGGACATACACAGATACGCAGTATTTT	CSVTGTYTDTQYF
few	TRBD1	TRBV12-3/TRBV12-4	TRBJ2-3	TGTGCCAGCAGTTCCACGACAGGGACAGATACGCAGTATTTT	CASSSTTGTDTQYF
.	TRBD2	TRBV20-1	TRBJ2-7	TGCAGTGCTAGCCGACTAGCGGGAGTACACGAGCAGTACTTC	CSASRLAGVHEQYF
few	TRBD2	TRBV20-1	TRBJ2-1	TGCAGTGCTGGGGACGTCGCGGGGGGAATTTACAATGAGCAGTTCTTC	CSAGDVAGGIYNEQFF
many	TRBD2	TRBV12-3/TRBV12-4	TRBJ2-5	TGTGCCAGCAGTAGACTAGCGGGAGGGGAGGGAGAGACCCAGTACTTC	CASSRLAGGEGETQYF
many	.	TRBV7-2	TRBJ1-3	TGTGCCAGCAGCCCTCAGGCTGGAAACACCATATATTTT	CASSPQAGNTIYF